These 21 T cell receptor beta chains came from one sample sequenced in a study of OX40 agonist ivuxolimab in advanced cancers. The receptor library was made with the immunoSEQ multiplex PCR assay. The source is immuneACCESS, and TCRdb retained only in-frame sequences with V and J called. Part of the clones is not carried over; for the studies checked, unresolved V genes explain less than half of this, and the remainder is unexplained. Here the sample has approximately 41,000 clones; more than 75% occur a single time. The ten largest clonotypes hold about a third of the sample. This material consisted of CD4+ or CD8+ T cells sorted from blood, taken in a trial of the OX40 agonist ivuxolimab. The receptors here all came from an adult with an advanced solid tumor such as melanoma, head and neck, liver or kidney cancer.

The J gene is TRBJ1-2, the V gene TRBV19, with TRBD1 as a possible D gene (5 bases). The CDR3 extends over 14 amino acids. V was cut by 4 bases and J by 4 bases, with 13 bases left in between. Germline V gene sequence: CDR1 LNHDA, CDR2 SQIVND (reference sequence). The CDR3: CASSNTGGSYGYTF. CDR3 bases: TGTGCCAGTAGTAACACCGGGGGGTCCTATGGCTACACCTTC.

The chain is built from TRBV19 and TRBJ2-5; possible D gene TRBD2, 6 bases. Matching the DNA end better, TRBJ2-7 makes the J call doubtful. CDR3 length: 15 residues. Germline V gives CDR1 LNHDA, CDR2 SQIVND (reference sequence). The CDR3 loop reads CASSIDQPGRNEQYF. CDR3 nucleotides: TGTGCCAGTAGTATAGATCAACCAGGGAGGAACGAGCAGTACTTC.

In this sample, this clone turned up once. The gene calls are TRBV20-1 and TRBJ2-7; unclear D gene. Germline V gene sequence: CDR1 DFQATT, CDR2 SNEGSKA (reference sequence). The CDR3 has 10 amino acids. The ends were cut back, 3 bases at V and 6 bases at J, with 6 bases in the middle. The CDR3 sequence is CSARDGEQYF. Written as DNA, the CDR3 is TGCAGTGCTAGGGACGGCGAGCAGTACTTC.

The chain couples TRBV14 to TRBJ2-1; 7 bases line up with TRBD2. In germline, CDR1 is SGHDN, CDR2 FVKESK. Trimming at V came to 3 bases and at J to 4 bases, leaving 9 bases not matched to a gene. The CDR3 is made up of 16 amino acids. The CDR3 region is CASSQGLAAFYNEQFF. The CDR3, as DNA: TGTGCCAGCAGCCAGGGTCTAGCGGCCTTTTACAATGAGCAGTTCTTC. The full variable domain, its missing parts supplied by reference TRBV14 and TRBJ2-1, is EAGVTQFPSHSVIEKGQTVTLRCDPISGHDNLYWYRRVMGKEIKFLLHFVKESKQDESGMPNNRFLAERTGGTYSTLKVQPAELEDSGVYFCASSQGLAAFYNEQFFGPGTRLTVL.

Here the CDR3 DNA reads TGTGCCAGCAGTGAGGTGGCAGGGTGGTCAAACTATGGCTACACCTTC. It specifies CASSEVAGWSNYGYTF. The chain recombines TRBV6-1 with TRBJ1-2; D possibly corresponds to TRBD1 (5 bases). Germline V gene sequence: CDR1 MNHNS, CDR2 SASEGT. This CDR3 is built from 16 residues. The V and J ends lost 3 bases and 2 bases respectively, with 16 bases between them.

The chain combines TRBV7-8 with TRBJ1-1, with a possible D match to TRBD1 (6 bases). There are 16 residues in the CDR3. V lost 5 bases, J lost 5 bases, and 21 bases lay in between. Germline V lookup: CDR1 SGHVS, CDR2 FQNEAQ. The CDR3 sequence is CASSVYRVGLGTEAFF. The DNA for the CDR3 is TGTGCCAGCAGCGTTTACAGGGTTGGCCTTGGGACTGAAGCTTTCTTT.

This chain uses TRBV6-5 with TRBJ1-2; D is possibly TRBD1 (6 bases). Per the germline V gene, CDR1 is MNHEY and CDR2 is SVGAGI. The CDR3 totals 13 residues. Trimming pared 8 bases from V and 4 bases from J, leaving 14 bases between. CDR3 sequence (DNA): TGTGCCAGCGGGGGCGGGGGACCCTATGGCTACACCTTC. Translation: CASGGGGPYGYTF.

The chain uses TRBV4-1 and TRBJ2-2, with D tentatively TRBD1 (7 bases). The V and J ends lost 4 bases and 2 bases respectively, with 11 bases between them. The V gene's germline CDR1 is MGHRA and CDR2 YSYEKL. The CDR3 runs 15 residues. The CDR3 nucleotides read TGCGCCAGCAGCCGGCAGGGGGGAAACACCGGGGAGCTGTTTTTT. Protein: CASSRQGGNTGELFF.

Written as DNA, the CDR3 is TGTGCCAGCAGCTTGCCCGGGACAGGGCACTACGAGCAGTACTTC. This codes for CASSLPGTGHYEQYF. The chain employs TRBV5-8 and TRBJ2-7, with TRBD1 matching 9 bases. The CDR3 spans 15 residues. The germline CDR1 and CDR2 sequences are SGHTS and YDEGEE. The V and J ends lost 1 base and 3 bases, in that order; junction bases with no gene match: 5. Filled out from reference TRBV5-8 and TRBJ2-7, the complete variable domain reads EAGVTQSPTHLIKTRGQQATLRCSPISGHTSVYWYQQALGLGLQFLLWYDEGEERNRGNFPPRFSGRQFPNYSSELNVNALELEDSALYLCASSLPGTGHYEQYFGPGTRLTVT.

The rearrangement uses TRBV6-1 and TRBJ1-5; D is unresolved. The CDR3 is 16 residues long. V lost 1 base and J lost 0, with 10 bases in between. Germline V gene lookup returns CDR1 MNHNS and CDR2 SASEGT. Written as DNA, the CDR3 is TGTGCCAGCAGTGAAGAGTGGGGTTATAGCAATCAGCCCCAGCATTTT. Translated: CASSEEWGYSNQPQHF.

The V gene is TRBV9, the J gene TRBJ1-3; D gene ambiguous. Germline CDR1 is SGDLS and CDR2 is YYNGEE. V lost 3 bases and J lost 0, with 7 bases in between. The CDR3 covers 14 residues. CDR3: CASSELDSGNTIYF. The CDR3 region has the DNA TGTGCCAGCAGCGAGCTGGACTCTGGAAACACCATATATTTT.

The V and J genes are TRBV4-2 and TRBJ2-5; 11 nucleotides match TRBD2. The junction had 6 bases not matched to a gene; V was cut back by 3 bases and J by 0 bases. The CDR3 length is 17 residues. Germline lookup yields CDR1 LGHNA and CDR2 YNFKEQ. In DNA, the CDR3 is TGTGCCAGCAGCCATTCTCCGGGACTAGCGGACCAAGAGACCCAGTACTTC. This sequence encodes CASSHSPGLADQETQYF.

The chain uses TRBV5-1 and TRBJ2-7; D unclear. Germline values: CDR1 SGHRS, CDR2 YFSETQ. V was shortened by 7 bases and J by 7 bases, with 15 bases between the two germline ends. The CDR3 consists of 12 residues. The CDR3 DNA reads as TGCGCCAGCGGTTCCACCATGGGGGAGCAGTACTTC. Translating it yields CASGSTMGEQYF.

This clone was recorded only once. V usage is TRBV5-8 and J usage is TRBJ1-4; D is unclear. CDR1 and CDR2 from the germline V gene are SGHTS and YDEGEE. Trimming took off 4 bases at V and 8 bases at J, with 9 bases between the two ends. The CDR3 is 12 residues long. CDR3 protein: CASSGWVEKLFF. The CDR3 nucleotides are TGTGCCAGCAGCGGCTGGGTGGAAAAACTGTTTTTT.

This chain links TRBV5-1 with TRBJ2-3; no clear D. The CDR3 is made up of 16 amino acids. Per germline, CDR1 SGHRS and CDR2 YFSETQ. Trimming left V 0 bases short and J 0 bases short, with 11 bases between. In nucleotides, the CDR3 is TGCGCCAGCAGCTTGGCCCCGGCCCGGAGCACAGATACGCAGTATTTT. It yields the protein CASSLAPARSTDTQYF.

The chain links TRBV27 to TRBJ2-4; 9 bases are shared with TRBD2. The CDR3 is 14 amino acids. Germline CDR1 reads MNHEY; CDR2 reads SMNVEV (reference sequence). V was pared by 1 base and J by 8 bases, with 3 bases of the junction left unmatched. The CDR3 loop is CASSLWGGGDIQYF. For the CDR3, the DNA is TGTGCCAGCAGTTTATGGGGCGGGGGGGACATTCAGTACTTC.

The rearrangement links TRBV27 to TRBJ1-2; perhaps TRBD1 as D (5 bases). Germline values: CDR1 MNHEY, CDR2 SMNVEV (reference sequence). This CDR3 comprises 15 residues. V was shortened by 6 bases and J by 4 bases, with 18 bases between the two germline ends. CDR3 amino acids: CASSDLGDKGYGYTF. Here the CDR3 DNA reads TGTGCCAGCAGCGATTTAGGGGATAAGGGCTATGGCTACACCTTC.

The chain is built from TRBV9 and TRBJ2-7; the D gene is possibly TRBD1 (5 bases). This CDR3 is 15 amino acids long. V lost 0 bases and J 2 bases, leaving 12 bases between the germline ends. Germline V gene data show CDR1 as SGDLS and CDR2 as YYNGEE. CDR3 region: CASSVEGFPPYEQYF. Here the CDR3 DNA reads TGTGCCAGCAGCGTAGAGGGGTTCCCGCCCTACGAGCAGTACTTC.

The chain joins TRBV6-6 to TRBJ2-7; 7 bases are a match to TRBD1. The CDR3 contains 15 residues. The trim removed 4 bases at V and 5 bases at J, leaving 11 bases unmatched. In germline, CDR1 is MNHNY, CDR2 SVGAGI (reference sequence). CDR3 sequence reads: CASSLSRGLLNEQYF. The CDR3 DNA is TGTGCCAGCAGTTTAAGTAGGGGGCTCCTGAACGAGCAGTACTTC.

CDR3 residues: CASSLGQANEKLFF. CDR3 sequence (DNA): TGTGCCAGCAGTCTGGGACAGGCTAATGAAAAACTGTTTTTT. The chain uses TRBV6-1 and TRBJ1-4; 8 nucleotides line up with TRBD1. J gave up 3 bases and V 5 bases, and 2 bases lay outside the gene matches. The CDR3 is 14 amino acids. CDR1 and CDR2 (germline): MNHNS, SASEGT.

The V gene is TRBV18, the J gene TRBJ2-1; a weak D match, TRBD2 (5 bases). Germline CDR1 and CDR2: KGHSH and LQKENI. The CDR3 runs to 15 residues. V was shortened by 0 bases and J by 3 bases, with 9 bases between the two germline ends. CDR3 in amino acids: CASSPPVSDYNEQFF. CDR3 sequence (DNA): TGTGCCAGCTCACCACCTGTTAGCGACTACAATGAGCAGTTCTTC.